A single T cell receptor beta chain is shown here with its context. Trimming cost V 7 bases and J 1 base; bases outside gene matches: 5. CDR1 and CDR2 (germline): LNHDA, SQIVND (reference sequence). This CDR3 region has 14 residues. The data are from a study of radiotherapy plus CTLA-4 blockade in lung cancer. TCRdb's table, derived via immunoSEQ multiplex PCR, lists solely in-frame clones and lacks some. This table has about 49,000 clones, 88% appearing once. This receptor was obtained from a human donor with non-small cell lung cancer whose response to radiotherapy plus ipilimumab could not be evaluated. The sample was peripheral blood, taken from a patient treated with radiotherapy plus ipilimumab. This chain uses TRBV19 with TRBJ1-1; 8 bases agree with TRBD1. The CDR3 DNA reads TGTGCCAGTATGTTGCAGGGGGCGAACACTGAAGCTTTCTTT. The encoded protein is CASMLQGANTEAFF.